This T cell receptor beta chain was sequenced for a study of human T cells and chemical hapten exposure. Overall study: Patches that contained 0.01% DPC were applied to the upper back and read at 6 days.

As for this clonotype: The junction departs from the called germline gene at one end, perhaps through a read error.

The library labeled individual cDNA molecules by adding unique molecular identifiers to them. Under the authors' procedure: Counting gave a median of around 90,000 TCRs per sample, with values ranging from about 23,224 to 700,000. TCRdb reanalysed the RACE reads using MiXCR and keeps one entry per CDR3 protein. The V and J calls were not made by the authors but by TCRdb's processing. The table has approximately 400,000 distinct CDR3 sequences, 4% to 5.5% seen once. As for time point: patch test 1, 2 weeks after DPC sensitization. As for treatment: therapeutic diphenylcyclopropenone sensitization with weekly scalp DPC. The TCR sequence derives from a woman aged 50 to 60 with alopecia areata. Some clones in this sample may be carry-over from other donors' samples. The source material was whole blood, sampled in connection with sensitization to the hapten diphenylcyclopropenone (DPC).

As DNA, the CDR3 is TGTGCCTGGAGTGTCGTAGAGGGCGGTAGTCAGCCCCGGCATTTT. Protein sequence: CAWSVVEGGSQPRHF. This chain uses TRBV30 with TRBJ1-5; no firm D call. The CDR3 loop spans 15 amino acids. The V gene's germline CDR1 is GTSNPN and CDR2 SVGIG (reference sequence).